This TCR beta chain stems from a study of identical twins. Germline CDR1 MDHEN, CDR2 SYDVKM. The length of the CDR3 is 16 residues. V was pared by 4 bases and J by 2 bases, with 17 bases between. TCRdb called the 5' RACE reads again in MiXCR, with one record for every CDR3 protein. The data contain hundreds of thousands of distinct CDR3 sequences, 6.5% to 9% of them singletons. This clonotype was detected a few times. The same data also went into a second study, on yellow fever vaccine responses in identical twins.

This TCR was sampled from a woman aged 18-30 years in good health. The material sequenced was CD8+ T cells sorted from blood. The chain has TRBV28 and TRBJ1-1; tentative D call: TRBD1 (5 bases). CDR3: CASSYGLGQGNTEAFF. CDR3 DNA: TGTGCCAGCAGTTATGGGTTAGGGCAGGGTAACACTGAAGCTTTCTTT. Combining the CDR3 with reference TRBV28 and TRBJ1-1 gives the whole variable domain DVKVTQSSRYLVKRTGEKVFLECVQDMDHENMFWYRQDPGLGLRLIYFSYDVKMKEKGDIPEGYSVSREKKERFSLILESASTNQTSMYLCASSYGLGQGNTEAFFGQGTRLTVV.